This T cell receptor beta chain was documented in a study of CD8 T cells in Susac syndrome. The overall study: At the time their blood was drawn, patients with Susac syndrome were either therapy-naive, on corticosteroids (with some of them also receiving intravenous immunoglobulin), or on intravenous immunoglobulin alone.

Both CD4+ and CD8+ T cells were negatively isolated, and TEMRA cells underwent FACS enrichment. CDR1 GTSNPN and CDR2 SVGIG come from the germline V gene (reference sequence). The CDR3 extends over 11 amino acids. V lost 0 bases to trimming and J lost 14 bases, with 13 bases between them. RNA in amounts of about 0.5 to 1 ug was reverse transcribed with random hexamers. Across 54 Vbeta and 13 Jbeta, immunoSEQ multiplex PCR amplified TCR beta CDR3. MiXCR, applied by TCRdb to the immunoSEQ multiplex PCR reads, yields one record per CDR3 protein. Among 170,000 or so distinct CDR3 sequences listed, roughly 92% were seen once.

The TCR comes from a human donor with Susac syndrome. Sequenced input: CD4+ T cells from PBMCs. The chain uses TRBV30 and TRBJ1-2; D possibly corresponds to TRBD1 (6 bases). The CDR3 nucleotides read TGTGCCTGGAGTGTTACCAAGGGGGGGACCTTC. As protein: CAWSVTKGGTF.